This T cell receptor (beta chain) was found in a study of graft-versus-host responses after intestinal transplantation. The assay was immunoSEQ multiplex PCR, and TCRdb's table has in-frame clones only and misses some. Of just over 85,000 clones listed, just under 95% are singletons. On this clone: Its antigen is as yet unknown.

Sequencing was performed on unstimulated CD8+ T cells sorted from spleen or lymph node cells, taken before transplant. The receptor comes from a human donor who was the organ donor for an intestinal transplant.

The chain's CDR3 is CASSADRATQYF. The CDR3 DNA reads TGTGCCAGCAGTGCTGACAGGGCTACGCAGTATTTT. V gene TRBV28 combines with J gene TRBJ2-3; 7 nucleotides agree with TRBD1. Trimming at V came to 5 bases and at J to 8 bases, leaving 4 bases not matched to a gene. The CDR3 totals 12 residues. Germline loops: CDR1 MDHEN, CDR2 SYDVKM.